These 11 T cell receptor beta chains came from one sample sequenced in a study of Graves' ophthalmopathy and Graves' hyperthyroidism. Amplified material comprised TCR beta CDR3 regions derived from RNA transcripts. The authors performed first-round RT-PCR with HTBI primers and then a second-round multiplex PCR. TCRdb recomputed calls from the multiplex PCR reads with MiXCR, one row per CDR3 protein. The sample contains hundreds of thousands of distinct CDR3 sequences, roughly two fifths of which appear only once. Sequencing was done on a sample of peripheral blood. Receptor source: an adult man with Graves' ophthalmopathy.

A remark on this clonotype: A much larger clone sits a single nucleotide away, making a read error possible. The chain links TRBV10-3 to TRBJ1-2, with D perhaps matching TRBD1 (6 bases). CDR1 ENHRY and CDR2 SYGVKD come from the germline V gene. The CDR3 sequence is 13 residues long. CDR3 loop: CASSWDTGYGYTF. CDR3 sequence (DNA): TGTGCCAGCAGTTGGGACACCGGCTATGGCTACACCTTC.

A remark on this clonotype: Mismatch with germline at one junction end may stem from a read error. The CDR3 DNA follows: TGTGCCAGCAGCAGCTCCGCCGGGACAGGGAGTGGAAACACCACATATTTT. Translated: CASSSSAGTGSGNTTYF. The chain is built from TRBV25-1 and TRBJ1-3; 9 nucleotides line up with TRBD1. Germline assignment: CDR1 MGHDK and CDR2 SYGVNS. The length of the CDR3 is 17 residues.

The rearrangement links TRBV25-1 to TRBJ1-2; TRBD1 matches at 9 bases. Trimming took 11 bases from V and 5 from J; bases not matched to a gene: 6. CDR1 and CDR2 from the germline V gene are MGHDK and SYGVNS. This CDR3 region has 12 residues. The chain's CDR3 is CADGTGLYGYTF. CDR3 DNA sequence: TGTGCCGATGGGACAGGGCTTTATGGCTACACCTTC.

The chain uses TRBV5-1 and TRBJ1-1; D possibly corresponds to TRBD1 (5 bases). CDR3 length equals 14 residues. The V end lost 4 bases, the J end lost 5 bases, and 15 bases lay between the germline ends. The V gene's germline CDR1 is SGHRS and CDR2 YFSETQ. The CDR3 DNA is TGCGCCAGCAGCGTGGACACGACCGAGACTGAAGCTTTCTTT. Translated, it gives CASSVDTTETEAFF.

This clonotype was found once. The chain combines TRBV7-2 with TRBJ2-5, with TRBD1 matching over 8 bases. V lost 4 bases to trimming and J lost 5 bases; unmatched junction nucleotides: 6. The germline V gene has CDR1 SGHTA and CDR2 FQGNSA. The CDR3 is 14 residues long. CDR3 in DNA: TGTGCCAGCAGCTCGGGACAGGCGCTGGAGACCCAGTACTTC. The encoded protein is CASSSGQALETQYF. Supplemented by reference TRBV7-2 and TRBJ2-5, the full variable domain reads GAGVSQSPSNKVTEKGKDVELRCDPISGHTALYWYRQSLGQGLEFLIYFQGNSAPDKSGLPSDRFSAERTGGSVSTLTIQRTQQEDSAVYLCASSSGQALETQYFGPGTRLLVL.

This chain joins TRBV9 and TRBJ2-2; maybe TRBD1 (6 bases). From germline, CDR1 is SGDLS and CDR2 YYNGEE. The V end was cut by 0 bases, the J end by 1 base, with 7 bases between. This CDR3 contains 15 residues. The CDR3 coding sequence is TGTGCCAGCAGCGTAGAGGGGGAGAACACCGGGGAGCTGTTTTTT. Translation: CASSVEGENTGELFF.

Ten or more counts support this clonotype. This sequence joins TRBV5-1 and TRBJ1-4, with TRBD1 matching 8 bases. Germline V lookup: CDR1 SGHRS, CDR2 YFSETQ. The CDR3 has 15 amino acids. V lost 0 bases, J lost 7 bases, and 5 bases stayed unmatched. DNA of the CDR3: TGCGCCAGCAGCTTGGAGGGGACAGGTGGTGAAAAACTGTTTTTT. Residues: CASSLEGTGGEKLFF. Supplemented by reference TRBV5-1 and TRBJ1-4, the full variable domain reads KAGVTQTPRYLIKTRGQQVTLSCSPISGHRSVSWYQQTPGQGLQFLFEYFSETQRNKGNFPGRFSGRQFSNSRSEMNVSTLELGDSALYLCASSLEGTGGEKLFFGSGTQLSVL.

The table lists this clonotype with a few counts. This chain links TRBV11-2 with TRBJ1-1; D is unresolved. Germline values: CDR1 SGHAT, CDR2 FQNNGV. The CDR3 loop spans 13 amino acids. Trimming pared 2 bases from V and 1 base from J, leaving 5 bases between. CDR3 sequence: CASSLYWNTEAFF. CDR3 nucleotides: TGTGCCAGCAGCTTATATTGGAACACTGAAGCTTTCTTT.

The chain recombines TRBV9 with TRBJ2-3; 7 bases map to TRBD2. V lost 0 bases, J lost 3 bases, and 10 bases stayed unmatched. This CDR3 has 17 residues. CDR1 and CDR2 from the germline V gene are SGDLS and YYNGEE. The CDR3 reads CASSVDAITSETDTQYF. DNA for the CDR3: TGTGCCAGCAGCGTAGACGCCATAACTAGCGAGACAGATACGCAGTATTTT.

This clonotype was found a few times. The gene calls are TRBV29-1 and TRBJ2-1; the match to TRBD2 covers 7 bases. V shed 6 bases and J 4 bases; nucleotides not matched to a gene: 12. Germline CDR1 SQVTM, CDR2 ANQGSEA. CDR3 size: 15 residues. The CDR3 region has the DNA TGCAGCGTCGTACCGACTAGCAAGAGTTACAATGAGCAGTTCTTC. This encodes CSVVPTSKSYNEQFF.

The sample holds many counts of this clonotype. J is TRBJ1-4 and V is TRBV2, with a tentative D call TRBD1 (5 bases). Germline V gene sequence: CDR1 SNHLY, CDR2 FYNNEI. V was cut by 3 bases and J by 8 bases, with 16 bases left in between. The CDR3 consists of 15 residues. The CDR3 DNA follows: TGTGCCAGCAGTGAGGGGGAGGGCTTATGGGAAAAACTGTTTTTT. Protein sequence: CASSEGEGLWEKLFF.